Sequencing of this TCR beta chain was carried out in a study of patients and donors after allogeneic stem cell transplantation. From the RT-PCR reads, TCRdb called clonotypes with MiXCR, one entry per CDR3 protein. Among 1,500 to 2,000 distinct CDR3 sequences listed, approximately 15% were seen once. The CDR3 has 15 residues. By proportion, this clonotype is large. This sequence was found in a human donor who was either an allogeneic HSCT recipient or a stem cell or donor lymphocyte infusion donor (not recorded which). It is not recorded whose cells these are; they may come from a transplant donor. The V and J genes are TRBV12-2 and TRBJ2-3; TRBD1, the D gene given by the table, was not confirmed from the DNA. TRBV12-2 represents a pseudogene. The sequenced sample consisted of blood, either unsorted or a sorted T cell fraction (not recorded which). This chain's CDR3 is CASRLKPRLADTQYF. The CDR3 nucleotides read TGCGCAAGTCGCCTTAAACCCCGGTTGGCAGATACGCAGTATTTT.